Following are 24 T cell receptor beta chains from one sample sequenced in a study of cytomegalovirus exposure and HLA in healthy donors. The PCR had 60 Vbeta and 13 Jbeta primers. The repertoire was sequenced with immunoSEQ multiplex PCR; TCRdb's copy has only in-frame clones and lacks some. The sample data list more than 200,000 clones. Sequencing was done on a sample of PBMCs. These receptors were collected from a woman aged 30 to 39 in good health and CMV-seropositive.

The rearrangement links TRBV5-1 to TRBJ1-5; TRBD1 matches 8 bases. This CDR3 spans 15 amino acids. Germline assignment: CDR1 SGHRS and CDR2 YFSETQ. The J segment lost 7 bases and the V segment lost 2 bases, leaving 8 bases of the junction unmatched. Here the CDR3 reads CASSFSGQGGQPQHF. The CDR3 coding sequence is TGCGCCAGCAGCTTCTCAGGACAGGGCGGGCAGCCCCAGCATTTT.

The V gene is TRBV6-1, the J gene TRBJ2-7, with 7 bases identical to TRBD1. Germline V gives CDR1 MNHNS, CDR2 SASEGT. This CDR3 has 14 residues. J lost 1 base, V lost 3 bases, and 3 bases had no gene match. The CDR3 nucleotides are TGTGCCAGCAGTGACACGACAGGGTCCTACGAGCAGTACTTC. This encodes CASSDTTGSYEQYF.

The chain combines TRBV15 with TRBJ2-7; 10 positions match TRBD1. CDR1 LNHNV and CDR2 YYDKDF come from the germline V gene (reference sequence). The J segment lost 3 bases and the V segment lost 3 bases, leaving 2 bases of the junction unmatched. The CDR3 is made up of 14 amino acids. This chain's CDR3 is CATSSGTGVYEQYF. The CDR3 DNA reads TGTGCCACCAGCAGTGGGACAGGGGTCTACGAGCAGTACTTC.

With regard to this clone: One end of the junction fails to match germline, which may point to a read error. The CDR3 protein is CASTLSSGGINTGELFF. CDR3 nucleotide sequence: TGTGCCAGCACCTTGAGTTCGGGAGGGATCAACACCGGGGAGCTGTTTTTT. The chain uses TRBV5-4 and TRBJ2-2; the match to TRBD2 covers 8 bases. The CDR3 totals 17 residues. Per germline, CDR1 SGHNT and CDR2 YYREEE (reference sequence).

The rearrangement joins TRBV9 to TRBJ2-3; 7 nucleotides agree with TRBD1. V gave up 3 bases and J gave up 2 bases; unmatched junction bases: 9. This CDR3 spans 16 amino acids. Germline CDR1 is SGDLS and CDR2 is YYNGEE. CDR3 sequence: CASSARGGGYTDTQYF. The CDR3 nucleotides read TGTGCCAGCAGCGCCCGAGGGGGCGGATACACAGATACGCAGTATTTT.

The chain is built from TRBV9 and TRBJ2-2; 11 nucleotides agree with TRBD1. This CDR3 is built from 20 residues. Trimming at V came to 4 bases and at J to 1 base, leaving 15 bases not matched to a gene. Germline loops: CDR1 SGDLS, CDR2 YYNGEE. In DNA form, the CDR3 reads TGTGCCAGCAGCCCTCAGGAGGGGACAGGGGGTCCGCTGAACACCGGGGAGCTGTTTTTT. The encoded protein is CASSPQEGTGGPLNTGELFF.

The chain's CDR3 is CASSLERGEKLFF. CDR3 sequence (DNA): TGCGCCAGCAGCTTGGAAAGGGGTGAAAAACTGTTTTTT. The V gene is TRBV5-1, the J gene TRBJ1-4; D may be TRBD1 (5 bases). The CDR3 runs to 13 residues. The germline V and J ends were trimmed by 0 bases and 7 bases, with 7 bases remaining between them. Germline-derived CDR1 and CDR2 are SGHRS and YFSETQ.

The chain carries TRBV7-2 and TRBJ2-1; TRBD2 might be the D (6 bases). The CDR3 sequence is 14 residues long. Trimming pared 3 bases from V and 10 bases from J, leaving 16 bases between. CDR1 SGHTA and CDR2 FQGNSA come from the germline V gene. The DNA of the CDR3 is TGTGCCAGCAGCTTGGACCCTAGCGCGGACGAGCAGTTCTTC. Translating gives CASSLDPSADEQFF.

This chain connects TRBV25-1 to TRBJ1-1; no reliable D call. This CDR3 region has 13 residues. Trimming stripped 3 bases from V and 2 bases from J, with 7 bases between. CDR1 is MGHDK, CDR2 SYGVNS, per germline. DNA of the CDR3: TGTGCCAGCAGTGACAGGTTTAACACTGAAGCTTTCTTT. It codes for CASSDRFNTEAFF. Using reference TRBV25-1 and TRBJ1-1 for the parts outside the CDR3, the full variable domain is EADIYQTPRYLVIGTGKKITLECSQTMGHDKMYWYQQDPGMELHLIHYSYGVNSTEKGDLSSESTVSRIRTEHFPLTLESARPSHTSQYLCASSDRFNTEAFFGQGTRLTVV.

This chain joins TRBV7-9 and TRBJ2-5, with TRBD2 identical over 8 bases. Trimming cost V 5 bases and J 2 bases; bases outside gene matches: 4. This CDR3 has 14 residues. CDR1 and CDR2 from the germline V gene are SEHNR and FQNEAQ (reference sequence). The CDR3 DNA sequence: TGTGCCAGCAGCCCGGGAGGGGGACAAGAGACCCAGTACTTC. Residues: CASSPGGGQETQYF.

This sequence joins TRBV4-1 and TRBJ1-1, with 7 bases that match TRBD1. Looked up from germline, CDR1 is MGHRA and CDR2 is YSYEKL. This CDR3 has 16 amino acids. V lost 3 bases and J lost 0; bases outside the gene matches: 7. Written as DNA, the CDR3 is TGCGCCAGCAGCCATCCCGTAGGGGGCATGAACACTGAAGCTTTCTTT. It translates to CASSHPVGGMNTEAFF.

This chain uses TRBV18 with TRBJ2-6; 8 bases line up with TRBD1. Germline values: CDR1 KGHSH, CDR2 LQKENI. Unmatched junction bases numbered 6, after V lost 0 bases and J lost 2 bases. This CDR3 has 18 residues. CDR3 sequence reads: CASSPPGQGAPGANVLTF. Written as DNA, the CDR3 is TGTGCCAGCTCACCACCGGGGCAGGGGGCCCCTGGGGCCAACGTCCTGACTTTC.

The chain employs TRBV2 and TRBJ2-3; 8 positions match TRBD2. CDR1 and CDR2 (germline): SNHLY, FYNNEI. The CDR3 consists of 13 residues. V lost 8 bases and J lost 5; bases outside the gene matches: 6. The DNA for the CDR3 is TGTGCCAGCGGACGGGGGGGGGTAGATACGCAGTATTTT. This encodes CASGRGGVDTQYF.

The chain carries TRBV5-1 and TRBJ2-3; D is possibly TRBD2 (6 bases). The CDR3 is 13 amino acids. The ends were cut back, 4 bases at V and 2 bases at J, with 8 bases in the middle. The germline CDR1 and CDR2 sequences are SGHRS and YFSETQ. CDR3 in amino acids: CASSSGFTDTQYF. CDR3 coding DNA: TGCGCCAGCAGCAGCGGGTTCACAGATACGCAGTATTTT.

This chain joins TRBV7-2 and TRBJ2-5; 8 nucleotides agree with TRBD2. This CDR3 has 13 residues. In germline, CDR1 is SGHTA, CDR2 FQGNSA. V shed 5 bases and J 11 bases; nucleotides not matched to a gene: 10. CDR3 amino acids: CASSPVVGGGQYF. The DNA for the CDR3 is TGTGCCAGCAGCCCGGTAGTTGGCGGGGGGCAGTACTTC.

The genes are TRBV2 and TRBJ1-4; unclear D gene. This CDR3 region has 11 residues. Germline V gene lookup returns CDR1 SNHLY and CDR2 FYNNEI. The V end lost 6 bases, the J end lost 13 bases, and 12 bases lay between the germline ends. The CDR3 sequence: CASRVLESLFF. The CDR3 DNA reads TGTGCCAGCAGGGTCCTTGAGTCACTGTTTTTT.

CDR3 sequence reads: CASRRSGRIQETQYF. In DNA form, the CDR3 reads TGTGCCAGCAGACGTAGCGGGAGAATCCAAGAGACCCAGTACTTC. V usage is TRBV27 and J usage is TRBJ2-5; 9 positions match TRBD2. Trimming at V came to 6 bases and at J to 1 base, leaving 6 bases not matched to a gene. Germline assignment: CDR1 MNHEY and CDR2 SMNVEV (reference sequence). The CDR3 has 15 residues.

DNA for the CDR3: TGTGCCAGCAGCGTAGTCGAGGGAGACACAGATACGCAGTATTTT. This translates into CASSVVEGDTDTQYF. The V and J genes are TRBV9 and TRBJ2-3; maybe TRBD2 (5 bases). Trimming took 0 bases from V and 2 from J, leaving 10 bases between them. This CDR3 comprises 15 residues. In germline, CDR1 is SGDLS, CDR2 YYNGEE.

The chain combines TRBV27 with TRBJ1-3, with D maybe TRBD1 (6 bases). CDR1 MNHEY and CDR2 SMNVEV come from the germline V gene (reference sequence). The V gene lost 0 bases and the J gene lost 1 base, with 10 bases spanning the gap. This CDR3 is built from 16 residues. CDR3 DNA sequence: TGTGCCAGCAGTTTATCCTTGAGGGGGTCTGGAAACACCATATATTTT. Amino acid sequence: CASSLSLRGSGNTIYF.

This chain connects TRBV7-9 to TRBJ2-2, with 7 nucleotides matching TRBD1. This CDR3 contains 16 residues. The V gene's germline CDR1 is SEHNR and CDR2 FQNEAQ (reference sequence). V shed 5 bases, J shed 1 base, and the junction held 7 bases outside the gene matches. In DNA, the CDR3 is TGTGCCAGCAGCCGTCGCTGGACAGGGAACACCGGGGAGCTGTTTTTT. Its translation: CASSRRWTGNTGELFF.

This chain joins TRBV30 and TRBJ2-5; D possibly corresponds to TRBD1 (5 bases). The germline V and J ends were trimmed by 4 bases and 7 bases, with 13 bases remaining between them. CDR3 length: 12 residues. Germline loops: CDR1 GTSNPN, CDR2 SVGIG (reference sequence). CDR3 sequence reads: CAWNLGQPTQYF. CDR3 nucleotides: TGTGCCTGGAACCTGGGGCAGCCGACCCAGTACTTC.

The V gene is TRBV5-1, the J gene TRBJ2-5; TRBD1 matches at 9 bases. The last part of the DNA fits TRBJ2-7 better; the J call may be wrong. The CDR3 has 13 amino acids. Per the germline V gene, CDR1 is SGHRS and CDR2 is YFSETQ. This chain's CDR3 is CASSTDRGYEQYF. The CDR3 DNA reads TGCGCCAGCAGCACGGACAGGGGTTACGAGCAGTACTTC.

The chain is built from TRBV29-1 and TRBJ1-4; the D gene is possibly TRBD1 (5 bases). This CDR3 spans 15 amino acids. Trimming shortened V by 4 bases and J by 0 bases, and 12 bases separated the two germline ends. The germline V gene encodes CDR1 SQVTM and CDR2 ANQGSEA. The CDR3 region is CSVAQGSTTNEKLFF. The CDR3 bases are TGCAGCGTTGCTCAGGGCAGCACAACTAATGAAAAACTGTTTTTT.

CDR3 sequence: CASSRGVQETQYF. The CDR3 DNA follows: TGTGCCAGCAGCCGGGGGGTCCAAGAGACCCAGTACTTC. J is TRBJ2-5 and V is TRBV7-2; 7 bases fit TRBD2. Unmatched junction bases numbered 1, after V lost 5 bases and J lost 1 base. The CDR3 consists of 13 residues. The V gene's germline CDR1 is SGHTA and CDR2 FQGNSA.